Shown below are 17 T cell receptor beta chains from a single sample sequenced in a study of blood T cell repertoires in COVID-19. Sequenced by immunoSEQ multiplex PCR; TCRdb stores in-frame clones only, minus some. Found here are more than 95,000 clones, 70% to 85% of them singletons; the top ten hold 7.5%. The specimen sequenced was peripheral blood. The origin of the receptors is a man between 65 and 85 years old with active or convalescent COVID-19.

The chain is built from TRBV11-3 and TRBJ1-3; no definite D call. V lost 6 bases and J 0 bases, leaving 15 bases between the germline ends. Germline assignment: CDR1 SGHNT and CDR2 YENEEA. This CDR3 comprises 16 residues. CDR3 in amino acids: CASSPTPENSGNTIYF. CDR3 nucleotide sequence: TGTGCCAGCAGTCCAACTCCCGAAAACTCTGGAAACACCATATATTTT.

The rearrangement links TRBV6-5 to TRBJ2-1, with 9 nucleotides matching TRBD1. Germline V gene data show CDR1 as MNHEY and CDR2 as SVGAGI. V lost 6 bases to trimming and J lost 12 bases; unmatched junction nucleotides: 6. The CDR3 is 12 amino acids. CDR3 sequence reads: CASSKGQGTQFF. As DNA, the CDR3 is TGTGCCAGCAGCAAAGGACAGGGGACGCAGTTCTTC.

The chain couples TRBV5-6 to TRBJ2-1; 9 positions match TRBD2. V dropped 0 bases and J dropped 3; count of bases not matched to a gene: 7. Germline CDR1 and CDR2: SGHDT and YYEEEE. This CDR3 is built from 17 residues. CDR3 in amino acids: CASSLGPGLAFYNEQFF. CDR3 in DNA: TGTGCCAGCAGCTTGGGGCCGGGACTAGCATTCTACAATGAGCAGTTCTTC.

The chain has TRBV30 and TRBJ1-1; a possible D gene is TRBD1 (6 bases). The CDR3 is made up of 12 amino acids. The V gene's germline CDR1 is GTSNPN and CDR2 SVGIG (reference sequence). Deletions cut 5 bases from V and 10 bases from J, with 17 bases between. The CDR3 bases are TGTGCCTGGCTTGGGGAGGGGGTCGCAGCTTTCTTT. Encoded protein: CAWLGEGVAAFF. The variable domain in full, with the rest retrieved from reference TRBV30 and TRBJ1-1, is SQTIHQWPATLVQPVGSPLSLECTVEGTSNPNLYWYRQAAGRGLQLLFYSVGIGQISSEVPQNLSASRPQDRQFILSSKKLLLSDSGFYLCAWLGEGVAAFFGQGTRLTVV.

CDR3 in DNA: TGTGCCAGCAGCCCTGGACAGAGGGGGGGGAACACTGAAGCTTTCTTT. Protein product: CASSPGQRGGNTEAFF. The rearrangement uses TRBV28 and TRBJ1-1; tentative D call: TRBD1 (6 bases). Germline CDR1 and CDR2: MDHEN and SYDVKM. V gave up 6 bases and J gave up 1 base, with 18 bases separating them. The CDR3 extends over 16 amino acids.

The chain is built from TRBV7-3 and TRBJ2-2, with TRBD1 matching over 8 bases. The CDR3 is 15 residues long. After removal of 5 bases from V and 7 bases from J, the junction contained 9 bases not matched to a gene. Germline V CDR1 and CDR2: SGHTA, FQGTGA. CDR3 in amino acids: CASSQRQGAGGELFF. The DNA for the CDR3 is TGTGCCAGCAGCCAACGCCAGGGGGCGGGCGGGGAGCTGTTTTTT.

The V gene is TRBV28, the J gene TRBJ2-1, with TRBD2 matching 8 bases. Trimming at V came to 2 bases and at J to 6 bases, leaving 12 bases not matched to a gene. Germline V lookup: CDR1 MDHEN, CDR2 SYDVKM. CDR3 length equals 17 residues. The CDR3 region has the DNA TGTGCCAGCAGTTTAATTTCGGGACTAGGGGCGGCCAATGAGCAGTTCTTC. Translated: CASSLISGLGAANEQFF.

The chain combines TRBV5-4 with TRBJ2-6; TRBD1 matches at 9 bases. The CDR3 is 19 residues long. Trimming at V came to 3 bases and at J to 1 base, leaving 11 bases not matched to a gene. Germline V gives CDR1 SGHNT, CDR2 YYREEE (reference sequence). The CDR3 here is CASSSPSGQGLSGANVLTF. CDR3 coding DNA: TGTGCCAGCAGCTCCCCGTCGGGACAGGGTTTATCTGGGGCCAACGTCCTGACTTTC. Using reference TRBV5-4 and TRBJ2-6 for the parts outside the CDR3, the full variable domain is ETGVTQSPTHLIKTRGQQVTLRCSSQSGHNTVSWYQQALGQGPQFIFQYYREEENGRGNFPPRFSGLQFPNYSSELNVNALELDDSALYLCASSSPSGQGLSGANVLTFGAGSRLTVL.

The gene calls are TRBV21-1 and TRBJ2-7; TRBD1, the D gene given by the table, was not confirmed from the DNA. TRBV21-1 is an annotated pseudogene. The CDR3 sequence is 17 residues long. The CDR3 here is CASSKGPDRGYSYEQYF. The CDR3, as DNA: TGTGCCAGCAGCAAAGGTCCGGACAGGGGGTATTCCTACGAGCAGTACTTC.

The V call is TRBV7-2, the J call TRBJ2-7; TRBD1 matches 7 bases. Germline CDR1 is SGHTA and CDR2 is FQGNSA. The CDR3 sequence is 15 residues long. V shed 5 bases, J shed 3 bases, and the junction held 10 bases outside the gene matches. DNA for the CDR3: TGTGCCAGCAGCCCCAGGTCCCGGGACAGCTACGAGCAGTACTTC. Protein sequence: CASSPRSRDSYEQYF. The full variable domain, rest sourced from reference TRBV7-2 and TRBJ2-7, is GAGVSQSPSNKVTEKGKDVELRCDPISGHTALYWYRQSLGQGLEFLIYFQGNSAPDKSGLPSDRFSAERTGGSVSTLTIQRTQQEDSAVYLCASSPRSRDSYEQYFGPGTRLTVT.

The rearrangement uses TRBV6-2 or TRBV6-3 and TRBJ2-7, with D hard to call. CDR1 and CDR2 from the germline V gene are MNHEY and SVGEGT. Trimming took off 7 bases at V and 1 base at J, with 14 bases between the two ends. This CDR3 is 14 amino acids long. CDR3 nucleotides: TGTGCCAGCAACCCTAATCCCCCGTCCTACGAGCAGTACTTC. Encoded protein: CASNPNPPSYEQYF.

The chain is built from TRBV7-9 and TRBJ1-2; a possible D gene is TRBD1 (5 bases). V gave up 8 bases and J gave up 2 bases, with 12 bases separating them. The CDR3 runs 13 residues. Germline CDR1 is SEHNR and CDR2 is FQNEAQ (reference sequence). The CDR3 is CASSSTANYGYTF. In DNA form, the CDR3 reads TGTGCCAGCTCTTCGACAGCGAACTATGGCTACACCTTC.

This clone was counted a few times. The V gene is TRBV13, the J gene TRBJ2-1; TRBD1 agrees at 8 bases. Germline CDR1 PRHDT, CDR2 FYEKMQ (reference sequence). V trimming: 3 bases; J trimming: 3 bases; junction bases outside the gene matches: 4. This CDR3 contains 15 residues. The CDR3 reads CASSFRGLGYNEQFF. In DNA form, the CDR3 reads TGTGCCAGCAGCTTCAGGGGGCTTGGCTACAATGAGCAGTTCTTC.

The chain has TRBV7-6 and TRBJ2-3; 7 nucleotides align to TRBD1. V dropped 2 bases and J dropped 2; count of bases not matched to a gene: 4. This CDR3 is built from 15 residues. Germline V gene lookup returns CDR1 SGHVS and CDR2 FNYEAQ. CDR3 nucleotides: TGTGCCAGCAGCTTACTCGGACAGGCCACAGATACGCAGTATTTT. Translating it yields CASSLLGQATDTQYF.

The chain couples TRBV5-8 to TRBJ1-1, with TRBD1 matching over 8 bases. CDR1 SGHTS and CDR2 YDEGEE come from the germline V gene. This CDR3 comprises 15 residues. J lost 1 base, V lost 4 bases, and 6 bases had no gene match. CDR3 region: CASSPWTGPNTEAFF. In DNA, the CDR3 is TGTGCCAGCAGCCCATGGACAGGGCCGAACACTGAAGCTTTCTTT.

The chain recombines TRBV27 with TRBJ1-6, with D tentatively TRBD1 (5 bases). Germline CDR1 reads MNHEY; CDR2 reads SMNVEV (reference sequence). This CDR3 is 16 amino acids long. Between the trimmed V and J ends, which lost 6 bases and 4 bases, there was a span of 16 bases. CDR3 loop: CASRSPSRVYNSPLHF. In nucleotides, the CDR3 is TGTGCCAGCAGGTCCCCCTCCAGGGTTTATAATTCACCCCTCCACTTT.

The CDR3 nucleotides are TGTGCCAGTAGTATAGGTACAGGCGCCTACGAGCAGTACTTC. Amino acid sequence: CASSIGTGAYEQYF. The rearrangement uses TRBV19 and TRBJ2-7, with a tentative D call TRBD1 (5 bases). Germline V gives CDR1 LNHDA, CDR2 SQIVND (reference sequence). The CDR3 totals 14 residues. V lost 1 base and J lost 2, with 9 bases in between.